These T cell receptor beta chains were read from a single sample in a study of long-term antiretroviral therapy in people with HIV. Data came from immunoSEQ multiplex PCR; TCRdb stores just in-frame clones and leaves some out. The repertoire includes some 30,000 clones, 75% to 95% of them detected once, and around 4.5% sits in the top ten. Sequencing used unsorted PBMCs, obtained approximately 5.1 years after starting antiretroviral therapy. Every receptor here comes from a woman in her forties with HIV. Both conserved end residues are part of each CDR3. Each record gives: CDR3 protein, CDR3 DNA, V gene, D gene, J gene, clone size. A D gene is named only where the DNA matches it firmly. Clone size is shown for a subset of rows, as once, few, many or a class of expanded clone.

CASSLVGYSGNTIYF	TGCGCCAGCAGCTTGGTCGGATACTCTGGAAACACCATATATTTT	TRBV5-1	.	TRBJ1-3	.
CASSEEGPTYEQYF	TGTGCCAGCAGTGAGGAGGGACCGACCTACGAGCAGTACTTC	TRBV6-1	.	TRBJ2-7	.
CASSLEDRGAKNIQYF	TGTGCCAGCAGCTTGGAGGACAGGGGAGCCAAAAACATTCAGTACTTC	TRBV5-6	TRBD1	TRBJ2-4	.
CASSLAGAAGVAYEQYF	TGTGCCAGCAGCTTAGCGGGGGCAGCGGGAGTCGCCTACGAGCAGTACTTC	TRBV7-9	TRBD2	TRBJ2-7	.
CASSTRDSPYEQYF	TGTGCCAGCAGCACCCGGGACAGCCCCTACGAGCAGTACTTC	TRBV11-3	TRBD1	TRBJ2-7	.
CASSTTTSTDTQYF	TGTGCCAGCAGCACTACTACTAGCACAGATACGCAGTATTTT	TRBV2	.	TRBJ2-3	.
CASSYGLGYEQYF	TGTGCCAGCAGTTACGGGCTGGGTTACGAGCAGTACTTC	TRBV6-5	.	TRBJ2-7	.
CASSPRRLTSGSVVTYEQYF	TGTGCCAGCTCACCACGAAGGTTGACTAGCGGGAGTGTAGTAACCTACGAGCAGTACTTC	TRBV18	TRBD2	TRBJ2-7	few
CAWSGTAGNTIYF	TGTGCCTGGAGCGGGACAGCGGGAAACACCATATATTTT	TRBV30	TRBD1	TRBJ1-3	few
CASSVDDSRGNYEQYF	TGTGCCAGCAGCGTAGACGATTCGCGGGGGAACTACGAGCAGTACTTC	TRBV9	TRBD2	TRBJ2-7	.
CASSLTPSPEQYF	TGTGCCAGCAGCCTAACCCCCAGCCCCGAGCAGTACTTC	TRBV7-9	.	TRBJ2-7	.
CASSLEGSGSGYEQYF	TGTGCCAGCAGCTTAGAAGGTAGCGGGAGTGGCTACGAGCAGTACTTC	TRBV11-2	TRBD2	TRBJ2-7	.
CASSLTPDYGYTF	TGTGCCAGCAGCCTTACACCTGACTATGGCTACACCTTC	TRBV5-5	.	TRBJ1-2	.
CASSFGGGLFANYGYTF	TGTGCCAGCAGCTTCGGCGGGGGGCTATTTGCTAACTATGGCTACACCTTC	TRBV11-3	.	TRBJ1-2	.
CASSFSRLGYTF	TGTGCCAGCAGCTTCAGCCGGTTGGGCTACACCTTC	TRBV7-2	.	TRBJ1-2	.
CASSFGTGYYEQYF	TGTGCCAGCAGCTTCGGGACAGGATACTACGAGCAGTACTTC	TRBV5-6	TRBD1	TRBJ2-7	.
CASSDGRAFF	TGTGCCAGCAGTGATGGACGAGCTTTCTTT	TRBV2	.	TRBJ1-1	.
CASRPRIPGQGTVYYGYTF	TGTGCCAGCAGGCCAAGAATCCCGGGACAGGGAACCGTGTACTATGGCTACACCTTC	TRBV27	TRBD1	TRBJ1-2	.
CASKPLGSNQPQHF	TGTGCCAGTAAACCCCTAGGGAGCAATCAGCCCCAGCATTTT	TRBV19	.	TRBJ1-5	.
CAWAGLAGGVGF	TGTGCCTGGGCAGGACTAGCGGGGGGGGTGGGCTTC	TRBV30	TRBD2	TRBJ2-7	.
CAISESGRDQPQHF	TGTGCCATCAGTGAGTCGGGGCGGGATCAGCCCCAGCATTTT	TRBV10-3	.	TRBJ1-5	.
CASGKNGRELPLHF	TGTGCTAGTGGTAAAAATGGACGTGAGTTGCCCCTCCACTTT	TRBV12-5	.	TRBJ1-6	.
CAISGGQGNQPQHF	TGTGCCATCAGTGGGGGACAGGGGAATCAGCCCCAGCATTTT	TRBV10-3	TRBD1	TRBJ1-5	.
CASSLVGTVNTEAFF	TGCGCCAGCAGCTTGGTGGGGACGGTGAACACTGAAGCTTTCTTT	TRBV5-1	.	TRBJ1-1	.
CASSVGGGNEQFF	TGTGCCAGCAGCGTAGGAGGGGGGAATGAGCAGTTCTTC	TRBV9	.	TRBJ2-1	.
CASSTGSYEQYF	TGTGCCAGTAGCACAGGGTCCTACGAGCAGTACTTC	TRBV19	.	TRBJ2-7	.
CASSVDGVGGNTIYF	TGTGCCAGCAGCGTAGATGGGGTGGGCGGAAACACCATATATTTT	TRBV9	.	TRBJ1-3	.
CASSVGWGNQPQHF	TGTGCCAGCAGCGTAGGGTGGGGCAATCAGCCCCAGCATTTT	TRBV9	.	TRBJ1-5	.
CASSQEQAGGNEQFF	TGTGCCAGCAGCCAAGAGCAAGCGGGAGGCAATGAGCAGTTCTTC	TRBV4-2	TRBD2	TRBJ2-1	.
CASSLMGAGAEEQFF	TGTGCCAGCAGCTTAATGGGAGCGGGGGCAGAGGAGCAGTTCTTC	TRBV7-2	TRBD2	TRBJ2-1	few
CAISGIEGTANYGYTF	TGTGCCATCAGTGGGATAGAGGGAACAGCTAACTATGGCTACACCTTC	TRBV10-3	.	TRBJ1-2	.
CASSVAAGRNTIYF	TGTGCCAGCAGCGTGGCGGCAGGGCGAAACACCATATATTTT	TRBV5-4	.	TRBJ1-3	.
CASSLASQMNTEAFF	TGTGCCAGCAGCTTAGCGAGTCAGATGAACACTGAAGCTTTCTTT	TRBV7-2	.	TRBJ1-1	.
CASSPRDTNMNTEAFF	TGTGCCAGCTCACCCCGGGACACTAACATGAACACTGAAGCTTTCTTT	TRBV18	.	TRBJ1-1	.
CASSYHRGSSRSGAFF	TGTGCCAGCAGTTATCACAGGGGTTCCTCTCGATCAGGAGCTTTCTTT	TRBV6-5	TRBD1	TRBJ1-1	.
CASGLVTDRHNQPQHF	TGTGCTAGTGGTTTGGTAACTGACAGGCACAATCAGCCCCAGCATTTT	TRBV12-5	.	TRBJ1-5	.
CASSIQQRYNEQFF	TGTGCCAGTAGTATCCAGCAGAGGTACAATGAGCAGTTCTTC	TRBV19	.	TRBJ2-1	.
CASSLRDEAFF	TGTGCCAGCAGCTTACGGGACGAAGCTTTCTTT	TRBV11-3	.	TRBJ1-1	.
CSVEDLRGLQKNIQYF	TGCAGCGTTGAAGATCTGAGGGGACTTCAGAAAAACATTCAGTACTTC	TRBV29-1	.	TRBJ2-4	.
CASSLEVNNEQFF	TGCGCCAGCAGCTTGGAGGTGAACAATGAGCAGTTCTTC	TRBV5-1	.	TRBJ2-1	.
CASSLMSGAGAEAFF	TGTGCCAGCAGCTTGATGTCAGGGGCTGGCGCTGAAGCTTTCTTT	TRBV5-4	.	TRBJ1-1	.
CASPASGYEQYF	TGTGCCAGCCCTGCGTCAGGCTACGAGCAGTACTTC	TRBV6-4	.	TRBJ2-7	.